Listed below are T cell receptor beta chains from one sample, sequenced in a study of OX40 agonist ivuxolimab in advanced cancers. Assay used: immunoSEQ multiplex PCR; TCRdb lists only in-frame clones, some missing. The sample contains roughly 48,000 clones, 83% of which appear only once. Material: CD4+ or CD8+ T cells sorted from blood, obtained in a trial of the OX40 agonist ivuxolimab. These receptors originate from an adult with an advanced solid tumor such as melanoma, head and neck, liver or kidney cancer. Both conserved end residues are part of each CDR3. The order of the fields is V gene, J gene, D gene, clone size, CDR3 protein, CDR3 DNA. The D gene is left open where the match is weak. The size field is filled for only some rows; it gives once, few, many or a size class.

V gene: TRBV10-3; J gene: TRBJ1-6; D gene: TRBD1; clone size: -; CDR3 protein: CAITRDSNSPLHF; CDR3 DNA: TGTGCCATCACCCGGGACAGTAATTCACCCCTCCACTTT
V gene: TRBV13; J gene: TRBJ2-6; D gene: -; clone size: -; CDR3 protein: CASSRAAGANVLTF; CDR3 DNA: TGTGCCAGCAGTAGGGCAGCTGGGGCCAACGTCCTGACTTTC
V gene: TRBV19; J gene: TRBJ1-6; D gene: -; clone size: -; CDR3 protein: CASSIPGRNNSPLHF; CDR3 DNA: TGTGCCAGTAGTATCCCTGGGCGGAATAATTCACCCCTCCACTTT
V gene: TRBV30; J gene: TRBJ2-1; D gene: TRBD2; clone size: -; CDR3 protein: CASDGTSGGLGNEQFF; CDR3 DNA: TGTGCCTCGGACGGGACTAGCGGGGGGTTAGGCAATGAGCAGTTCTTC
V gene: TRBV6-5; J gene: TRBJ2-2; D gene: TRBD2; clone size: -; CDR3 protein: CASSWGGNTGELFF; CDR3 DNA: TGTGCCAGCAGTTGGGGGGGAAACACCGGGGAGCTGTTTTTT
V gene: TRBV4-1; J gene: TRBJ2-1; D gene: TRBD2; clone size: -; CDR3 protein: CASSLLFGTSGYNEQFF; CDR3 DNA: TGCGCCAGCAGCCTCCTCTTCGGGACTAGCGGCTACAATGAGCAGTTCTTC
V gene: TRBV15; J gene: TRBJ1-4; D gene: -; clone size: few; CDR3 protein: CATSRDGGPSEKLFF; CDR3 DNA: TGTGCCACCAGCAGAGATGGGGGCCCTTCGGAAAAACTGTTTTTT
V gene: TRBV5-1; J gene: TRBJ2-1; D gene: -; clone size: -; CDR3 protein: CASQAVPGYNEQFF; CDR3 DNA: TGCGCCAGCCAGGCTGTCCCAGGTTACAATGAGCAGTTCTTC
V gene: TRBV7-2; J gene: TRBJ2-1; D gene: -; clone size: once; CDR3 protein: CASSLDREEPFF; CDR3 DNA: TGTGCCAGCAGCTTAGACAGGGAGGAACCGTTCTTC
V gene: TRBV30; J gene: TRBJ2-5; D gene: -; clone size: -; CDR3 protein: CAWSTGQFTLYF; CDR3 DNA: TGTGCCTGGAGCACAGGGCAGTTTACCCTGTACTTC